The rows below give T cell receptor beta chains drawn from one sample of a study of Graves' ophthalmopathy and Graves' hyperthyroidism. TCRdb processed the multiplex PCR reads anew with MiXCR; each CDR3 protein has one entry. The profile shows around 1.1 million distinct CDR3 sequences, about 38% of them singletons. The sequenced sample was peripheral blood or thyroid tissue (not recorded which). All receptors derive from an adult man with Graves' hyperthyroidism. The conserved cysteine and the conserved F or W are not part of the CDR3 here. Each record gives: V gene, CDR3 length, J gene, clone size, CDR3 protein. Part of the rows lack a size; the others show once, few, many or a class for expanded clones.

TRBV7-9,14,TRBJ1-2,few,ASSQDRVGAVYGYT
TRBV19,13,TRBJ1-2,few,ASSPRPRGKAGYT
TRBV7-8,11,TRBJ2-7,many,ASSLDGPDEQY
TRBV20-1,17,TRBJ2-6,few,SARETGTGGLAGANVLT
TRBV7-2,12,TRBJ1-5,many,ASSLVGGTQPQH
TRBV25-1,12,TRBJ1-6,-,ASSARGWDSPLH
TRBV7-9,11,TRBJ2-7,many,ASSSAQGHEQY
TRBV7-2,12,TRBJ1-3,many,ASSRRGEGNTIY
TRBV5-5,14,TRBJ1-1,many,ASSLIVEALGTEAF
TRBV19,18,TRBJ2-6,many,ASSIVISASDSSGANVLT
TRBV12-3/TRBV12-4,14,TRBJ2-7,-,ASSLGTSGREREQY
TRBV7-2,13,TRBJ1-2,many,ASRQGELRAYGYT
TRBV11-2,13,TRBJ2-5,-,ASSFGQAVQETQY
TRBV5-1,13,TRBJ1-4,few,ASSLESGFNEKLF
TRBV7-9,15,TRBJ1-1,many,ASSLSPPILGSTEAF
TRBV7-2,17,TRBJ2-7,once,ASSFTGTGLAGGNYEQY
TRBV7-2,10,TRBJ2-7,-,ASSISGDEQY
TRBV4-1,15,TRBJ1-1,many,ASSQLGTGELNTEAF
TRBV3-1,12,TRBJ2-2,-,ASSQAGPTGELF
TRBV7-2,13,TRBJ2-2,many,ASSSGTSGTGELF
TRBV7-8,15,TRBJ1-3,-,ASSLGGAGGSGNTIY
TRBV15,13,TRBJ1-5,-,ATSSPGQTYQPQH
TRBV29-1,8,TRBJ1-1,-,SVDADEAF
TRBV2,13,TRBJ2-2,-,ASGNTELIAGELF
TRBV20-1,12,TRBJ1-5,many,SASYGDSNQPQH
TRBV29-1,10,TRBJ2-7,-,SVSGTELGQY